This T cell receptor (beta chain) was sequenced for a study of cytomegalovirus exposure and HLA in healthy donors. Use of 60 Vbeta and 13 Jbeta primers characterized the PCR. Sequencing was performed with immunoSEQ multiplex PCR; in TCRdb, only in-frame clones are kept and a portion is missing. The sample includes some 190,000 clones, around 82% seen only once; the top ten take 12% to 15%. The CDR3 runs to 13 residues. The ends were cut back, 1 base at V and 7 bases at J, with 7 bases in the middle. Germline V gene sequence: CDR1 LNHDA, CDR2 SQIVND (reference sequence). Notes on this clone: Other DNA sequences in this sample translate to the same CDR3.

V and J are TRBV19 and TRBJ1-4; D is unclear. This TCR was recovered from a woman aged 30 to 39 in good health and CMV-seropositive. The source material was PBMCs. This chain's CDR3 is CASSIGLGEKLFF. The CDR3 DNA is TGTGCCAGTAGTATAGGACTCGGTGAAAAACTGTTTTTT.